The 26 T cell receptor beta chains below were found in one sample sequenced in a study of cytomegalovirus exposure and HLA in healthy donors. The PCR was carried out with 60 Vbeta primers and 13 Jbeta primers. Only in-frame clones appear in the TCRdb table, and some are missing; sequencing was by immunoSEQ multiplex PCR. This sample has roughly 150,000 clones, with approximately 9% found just once. Source material: PBMCs. These receptor sequences come from a male donor in good health and CMV-seronegative.

The CDR3 coding sequence is TGCGCCAGCAGTCTATCTACAGGTCGAAATTCACCCCTCCACTTT. Protein: CASSLSTGRNSPLHF. The rearrangement joins TRBV4-3 to TRBJ1-6; a possible D gene is TRBD1 (5 bases). CDR3 length: 15 residues. V shed 6 bases and J shed 7 bases, with 16 bases lying between them. The germline V gene has CDR1 LGHNA and CDR2 YSLEER.

The chain is built from TRBV5-1 and TRBJ2-2; D might be TRBD1 (6 bases). The V and J ends lost 2 bases and 0 bases respectively, with 11 bases between them. The CDR3 totals 16 residues. Germline V lookup: CDR1 SGHRS, CDR2 YFSETQ. CDR3 DNA sequence: TGCGCCAGCAGCTTCAGACAGGACGCGAACACCGGGGAGCTGTTTTTT. Translated, it gives CASSFRQDANTGELFF.

This chain connects TRBV6-5 to TRBJ1-1; 8 nucleotides agree with TRBD1. Looked up from germline, CDR1 is MNHEY and CDR2 is SVGAGI. The trim removed 5 bases at V and 6 bases at J, leaving 5 bases unmatched. This CDR3 is built from 13 residues. The CDR3 DNA reads as TGTGCCAGCAGTCACGGGACAGGCTCTGAAGCTTTCTTT. Translated, it gives CASSHGTGSEAFF.

V gene TRBV4-1 combines with J gene TRBJ1-6; 9 positions match TRBD1. With 0 bases clipped from V and 11 bases from J, the junction kept 8 bases outside the gene matches. Germline CDR1 MGHRA, CDR2 YSYEKL. The length of the CDR3 is 16 residues. For the CDR3, the DNA is TGCGCCAGCAGCCAAGAAGAAGGGACAGGGCAGGCACCCCTCCACTTT. It is translated as CASSQEEGTGQAPLHF.

V usage is TRBV13 and J usage is TRBJ2-2, with D uncertain. V lost 2 bases to trimming and J lost 4 bases, with 5 bases between them. The CDR3 has 13 residues. Germline CDR1 reads PRHDT; CDR2 reads FYEKMQ (reference sequence). CDR3 loop: CASSLWLTGELFF. In DNA form, the CDR3 reads TGTGCCAGCAGCTTATGGCTCACCGGGGAGCTGTTTTTT.

V is TRBV7-8 and J is TRBJ2-4; 13 bases are shared with TRBD2. The CDR3 covers 16 residues. V was clipped by 0 bases and J by 6 bases; unmatched bases: 2. In germline, CDR1 is SGHVS, CDR2 FQNEAQ. This CDR3 reads CASSLARLAGGNIQYF. For the CDR3, the DNA is TGTGCCAGCAGCTTAGCGAGACTAGCGGGAGGAAACATTCAGTACTTC.

This chain uses TRBV10-3 with TRBJ1-6, with 7 bases matching TRBD1. Germline CDR1 is ENHRY and CDR2 is SYGVKD. This CDR3 comprises 15 residues. V shed 2 bases and J 11 bases; nucleotides not matched to a gene: 9. The CDR3 nucleotides read TGTGCCATCAGTGAGGGCCGGGACAGTTGGCCACCCCTCCACTTT. Translation: CAISEGRDSWPPLHF.

The rearrangement uses TRBV29-1 and TRBJ2-7; 10 positions agree with TRBD1. This CDR3 region has 13 residues. Trimming removed 7 bases from V and 3 bases from J; junction bases left unmatched: 6. The germline V gene encodes CDR1 SQVTM and CDR2 ANQGSEA. This chain's CDR3 is CSAWTGGDYEQYF. CDR3 in DNA: TGCAGCGCCTGGACAGGGGGGGACTACGAGCAGTACTTC.

This clone came up a few times. V usage is TRBV6-5 and J usage is TRBJ1-4, with TRBD1 identical over 9 bases. CDR1 and CDR2 from the germline V gene are MNHEY and SVGAGI. Germline trimming cut 7 bases from V and 7 bases from J; bases unmatched to any gene: 7. The CDR3 has 14 amino acids. The CDR3 loop is CASTSQGASEKLFF. Written as DNA, the CDR3 is TGTGCCAGCACCTCACAGGGGGCTAGTGAAAAACTGTTTTTT.

This clone was picked up a small number of times. The rearrangement joins TRBV5-1 to TRBJ1-5; no clear D. Germline CDR1 is SGHRS and CDR2 is YFSETQ. The CDR3 has 16 residues. Trimming removed 0 bases from V and 0 bases from J, with 10 bases in between. Written as DNA, the CDR3 is TGCGCCAGCAGCTTGGTTCCAGGATCTAGCAATCAGCCCCAGCATTTT. This gives the protein CASSLVPGSSNQPQHF.

This clone was seen only a few times. The CDR3 nucleotides are TGCGCCAGCAGCTTGGGAGGCCATAGCAATCAGCCCCAGCATTTT. Protein: CASSLGGHSNQPQHF. The chain recombines TRBV5-1 with TRBJ1-5, with D hard to call. This CDR3 region has 15 residues. The germline V and J ends were trimmed by 0 bases and 0 bases, with 7 bases remaining between them. Germline values: CDR1 SGHRS, CDR2 YFSETQ.

The CDR3 protein is CAAAWTAGANVLTF. CDR3 coding DNA: TGTGCCGCGGCATGGACAGCTGGGGCCAACGTCCTGACTTTC. The V gene is TRBV11-3, the J gene TRBJ2-6; tentative D call: TRBD1 (6 bases). V gave up 11 bases and J gave up 2 bases, with 13 bases separating them. Germline V CDR1 and CDR2: SGHNT, YENEEA. CDR3 length: 14 amino acids. The full variable domain, its missing parts supplied by reference TRBV11-3 and TRBJ2-6, is EAGVVQSPRYKIIEKKQPVAFWCNPISGHNTLYWYLQNLGQGPELLIRYENEEAVDDSQLPKDRFSAERLKGVDSTLKIQPAELGDSAVYLCAAAWTAGANVLTFGAGSRLTVL.

There are a few counts of this clone. An end of the junction does not agree with germline; a read error may underlie this. This chain links TRBV6-5 with TRBJ2-2; 10 bases agree with TRBD2. CDR1 is MNHEY and CDR2 is SVGAGI in the germline V gene. This CDR3 has 15 amino acids. The DNA of the CDR3 is TGTGCCAGCAGCAGCGGGGGGGCGAAGACCGGGGAGCTGTTTTTT. It is translated as CASSSGGAKTGELFF.

The rearrangement links TRBV7-8 to TRBJ2-3; TRBD2 matches at 11 bases. Trimming removed 1 base from V and 7 bases from J; junction bases left unmatched: 4. CDR1 is SGHVS and CDR2 is FQNEAQ in the germline V gene. The CDR3 totals 15 residues. CDR3 residues: CASSLGSGGAHTQYF. DNA for the CDR3: TGTGCCAGCAGCTTAGGTAGCGGGGGGGCACATACGCAGTATTTT.

The chain links TRBV7-9 to TRBJ2-7, with 7 bases aligning to TRBD1. The V gene's germline CDR1 is SEHNR and CDR2 FQNEAQ (reference sequence). The CDR3 length is 14 residues. V lost 5 bases to trimming and J lost 0 bases; unmatched junction nucleotides: 4. The CDR3 region has the DNA TGTGCCAGCAGCGTACAGGGGACCTCCTACGAGCAGTACTTC. Encoded protein: CASSVQGTSYEQYF.

The V call is TRBV7-9, the J call TRBJ2-1; D may be TRBD2 (7 bases). Trimming removed 3 bases from V and 0 bases from J, with 21 bases in between. Germline loops: CDR1 SEHNR, CDR2 FQNEAQ (reference sequence). The CDR3 is 19 residues long. CDR3 sequence: CASSLKNLGGEDSYNEQFF. The CDR3 DNA reads as TGTGCCAGCAGCTTGAAAAATTTAGGGGGGGAAGACTCCTACAATGAGCAGTTCTTC. Using reference TRBV7-9 and TRBJ2-1 for the parts outside the CDR3, the full variable domain is DTGVSQNPRHKITKRGQNVTFRCDPISEHNRLYWYRQTLGQGPEFLTYFQNEAQLEKSRLLSDRFSAERPKGSFSTLEIQRTEQGDSAMYLCASSLKNLGGEDSYNEQFFGPGTRLTVL.

J is TRBJ2-1 and V is TRBV7-9, with unresolved D. Germline values: CDR1 SEHNR, CDR2 FQNEAQ (reference sequence). The germline V and J ends were trimmed by 6 bases and 4 bases, with 10 bases remaining between them. The CDR3 spans 13 residues. The CDR3: CASSYPTYNEQFF. Written as DNA, the CDR3 is TGTGCCAGCAGTTACCCCACTTACAATGAGCAGTTCTTC. The full variable domain, with the rest looked up from reference TRBV7-9 and TRBJ2-1, is DTGVSQNPRHKITKRGQNVTFRCDPISEHNRLYWYRQTLGQGPEFLTYFQNEAQLEKSRLLSDRFSAERPKGSFSTLEIQRTEQGDSAMYLCASSYPTYNEQFFGPGTRLTVL.

In this sample, this clone turned up a few times. The V call is TRBV4-1, the J call TRBJ2-7, with TRBD1 matching over 9 bases. The CDR3 spans 15 residues. Looked up from germline, CDR1 is MGHRA and CDR2 is YSYEKL. Losses at the gene ends were 6 bases for V and 9 bases for J; bases not matched to a gene: 15. As DNA, the CDR3 is TGCGCCAGCAGTCCTCCTGGACGGGGACAGGGCTGGCAGTACTTC. Translated, it gives CASSPPGRGQGWQYF.

This clone was counted only a few times. The rearrangement uses TRBV4-3 and TRBJ1-5; D not resolved. The CDR3 covers 16 residues. V shed 0 bases and J shed 7 bases, with 16 bases lying between them. CDR1 LGHNA and CDR2 YSLEER come from the germline V gene. The chain's CDR3 is CASSQELGGLVQPQHF. CDR3 nucleotides: TGCGCCAGCAGCCAAGAGCTAGGCGGCTTGGTCCAGCCCCAGCATTTT.

This clone was observed a handful of times. The chain couples TRBV13 to TRBJ2-7; 12 nucleotides match TRBD1. The germline gives CDR1 PRHDT, CDR2 FYEKMQ (reference sequence). V gave up 1 base and J gave up 6 bases; unmatched junction bases: 10. The CDR3 runs to 17 residues. CDR3 loop: CASSLEGLGTGGGEQYF. DNA for the CDR3: TGTGCCAGCAGCTTAGAGGGCTTGGGGACAGGGGGCGGCGAGCAGTACTTC. Looking up the rest from reference TRBV13 and TRBJ2-7 gives the full variable domain: AAGVIQSPRHLIKEKRETATLKCYPIPRHDTVYWYQQGPGQDPQFLISFYEKMQSDKGSIPDRFSAQQFSDYHSELNMSSLELGDSALYFCASSLEGLGTGGGEQYFGPGTRLTVT.

The chain is built from TRBV9 and TRBJ2-7; 8 bases match TRBD2. The V gene end was trimmed by 3 bases and the J gene end by 5 bases; junction bases not matched to a gene: 7. The CDR3 extends over 14 amino acids. The germline gives CDR1 SGDLS, CDR2 YYNGEE. The CDR3 bases are TGTGCCAGCAGCGGAGTAGCGGGAAAGGACGAGCAGTACTTC. This translates into CASSGVAGKDEQYF. The full variable domain, rest sourced from reference TRBV9 and TRBJ2-7, is DSGVTQTPKHLITATGQRVTLRCSPRSGDLSVYWYQQSLDQGLQFLIQYYNGEERAKGNILERFSAQQFPDLHSELNLSSLELGDSALYFCASSGVAGKDEQYFGPGTRLTVT.

This chain uses TRBV6-1 with TRBJ2-3; 8 nucleotides line up with TRBD1. The CDR3 runs 15 residues. The J segment lost 1 base and the V segment lost 5 bases, leaving 5 bases of the junction unmatched. The germline gives CDR1 MNHNS, CDR2 SASEGT. For the CDR3, the DNA is TGTGCCAGCAGTCGGACAGGGAAAGGCACAGATACGCAGTATTTT. Translation gives CASSRTGKGTDTQYF.

This clone has more than one count but fewer than ten. The chain employs TRBV28 and TRBJ1-5; no definite D call. The V end was cut by 8 bases, the J end by 4 bases, with 12 bases between. CDR3 length: 13 amino acids. Germline CDR1 and CDR2: MDHEN and SYDVKM. The CDR3 DNA follows: TGTGCCAGCTTTACTGAGTCTAATCAGCCCCAGCATTTT. Its protein product is CASFTESNQPQHF. The entire variable domain, with the rest obtained from reference TRBV28 and TRBJ1-5, is as follows: DVKVTQSSRYLVKRTGEKVFLECVQDMDHENMFWYRQDPGLGLRLIYFSYDVKMKEKGDIPEGYSVSREKKERFSLILESASTNQTSMYLCASFTESNQPQHFGDGTRLSIL.

V is TRBV30 and J is TRBJ2-7, with 9 positions matching TRBD1. CDR3 length equals 14 residues. Germline V gives CDR1 GTSNPN, CDR2 SVGIG (reference sequence). Unmatched junction bases numbered 1, after V lost 0 bases and J lost 1 base. The chain's CDR3 is CAWSVGTGSYEQYF. The CDR3 DNA follows: TGTGCCTGGAGTGTAGGGACAGGGTCCTACGAGCAGTACTTC.

The chain joins TRBV4-3 to TRBJ2-5; D is possibly TRBD1 (6 bases). The CDR3 totals 14 residues. CDR1 LGHNA and CDR2 YSLEER come from the germline V gene. Trimming took off 4 bases at V and 4 bases at J, with 13 bases between the two ends. DNA for the CDR3: TGCGCCAGCAGCCCCCAGACAGGCGGAGAGACCCAGTACTTC. Translation: CASSPQTGGETQYF.

The V call is TRBV5-1, the J call TRBJ2-7, with a possible D match to TRBD2 (6 bases). Trimming took off 0 bases at V and 3 bases at J, with 10 bases between the two ends. Germline V gene data show CDR1 as SGHRS and CDR2 as YFSETQ. CDR3 length: 14 residues. The CDR3 bases are TGCGCCAGCAGCTTGGACGGGAGCGGCTACGAGCAGTACTTC. The encoded protein is CASSLDGSGYEQYF.